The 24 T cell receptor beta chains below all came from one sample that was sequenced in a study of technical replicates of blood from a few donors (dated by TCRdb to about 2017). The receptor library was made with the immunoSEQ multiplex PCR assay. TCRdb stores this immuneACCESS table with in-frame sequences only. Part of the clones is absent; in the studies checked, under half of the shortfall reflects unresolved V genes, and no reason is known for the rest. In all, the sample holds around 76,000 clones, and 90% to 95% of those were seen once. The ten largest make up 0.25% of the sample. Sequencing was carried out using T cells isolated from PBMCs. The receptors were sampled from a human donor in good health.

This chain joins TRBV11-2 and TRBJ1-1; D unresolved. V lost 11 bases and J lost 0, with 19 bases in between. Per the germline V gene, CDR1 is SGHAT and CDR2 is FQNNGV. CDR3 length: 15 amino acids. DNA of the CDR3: TGTGCCGATGCTCTCTGGGCCGGCCTGAACACTGAAGCTTTCTTT. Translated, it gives CADALWAGLNTEAFF.

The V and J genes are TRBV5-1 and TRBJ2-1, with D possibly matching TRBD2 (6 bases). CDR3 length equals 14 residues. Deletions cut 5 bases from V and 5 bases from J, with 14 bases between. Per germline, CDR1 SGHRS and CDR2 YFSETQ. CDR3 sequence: CASSPRAGDNEQFF. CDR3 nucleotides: TGCGCCAGCAGTCCCCGAGCGGGCGACAATGAGCAGTTCTTC.

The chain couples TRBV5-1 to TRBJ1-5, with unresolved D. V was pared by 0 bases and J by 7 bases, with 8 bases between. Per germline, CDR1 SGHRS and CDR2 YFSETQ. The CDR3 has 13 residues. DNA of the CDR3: TGCGCCAGCAGCTTGGTGGGTAGCCAGCCCCAGCATTTT. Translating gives CASSLVGSQPQHF.

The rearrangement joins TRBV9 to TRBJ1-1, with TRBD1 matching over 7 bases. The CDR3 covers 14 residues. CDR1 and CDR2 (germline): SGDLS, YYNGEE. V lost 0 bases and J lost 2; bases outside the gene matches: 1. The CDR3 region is CASSVAGGNTEAFF. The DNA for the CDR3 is TGTGCCAGCAGCGTAGCAGGGGGTAACACTGAAGCTTTCTTT. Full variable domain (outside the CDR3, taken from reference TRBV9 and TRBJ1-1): DSGVTQTPKHLITATGQRVTLRCSPRSGDLSVYWYQQSLDQGLQFLIQYYNGEERAKGNILERFSAQQFPDLHSELNLSSLELGDSALYFCASSVAGGNTEAFFGQGTRLTVV.

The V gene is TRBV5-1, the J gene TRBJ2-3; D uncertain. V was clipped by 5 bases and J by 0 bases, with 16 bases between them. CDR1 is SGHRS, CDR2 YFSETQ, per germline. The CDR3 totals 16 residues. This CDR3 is CASRNDRVRSTDTQYF. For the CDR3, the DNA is TGCGCCAGCAGAAACGACCGGGTCCGGAGCACAGATACGCAGTATTTT.

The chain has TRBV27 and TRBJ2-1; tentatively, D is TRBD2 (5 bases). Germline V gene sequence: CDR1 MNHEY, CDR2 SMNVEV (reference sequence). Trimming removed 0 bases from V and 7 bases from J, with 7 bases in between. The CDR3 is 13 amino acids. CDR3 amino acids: CASSLSGGNEQFF. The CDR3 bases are TGTGCCAGCAGTTTATCAGGAGGAAATGAGCAGTTCTTC.

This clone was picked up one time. In DNA, the CDR3 is TGTGCCAGCAGCTTAGAGGAAAATCAGCCCCAGCATTTT. This codes for CASSLEENQPQHF. This chain connects TRBV7-3 to TRBJ1-5, with D hard to call. The V gene lost 2 bases and the J gene lost 4 bases, with 6 bases spanning the gap. In germline, CDR1 is SGHTA, CDR2 FQGTGA. This CDR3 spans 13 amino acids.

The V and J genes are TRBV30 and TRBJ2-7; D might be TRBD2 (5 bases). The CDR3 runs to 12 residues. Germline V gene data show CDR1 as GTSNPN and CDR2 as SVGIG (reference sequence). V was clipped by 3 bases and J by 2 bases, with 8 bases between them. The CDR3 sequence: CAWRWGAYEQYF. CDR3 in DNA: TGTGCCTGGAGGTGGGGAGCCTACGAGCAGTACTTC.

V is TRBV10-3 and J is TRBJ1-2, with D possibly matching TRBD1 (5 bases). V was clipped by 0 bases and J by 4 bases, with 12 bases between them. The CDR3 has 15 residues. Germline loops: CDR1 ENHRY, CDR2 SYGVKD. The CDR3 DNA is TGTGCCATCAGTGAGTCGGGGCCCGCAGGCTATGGCTACACCTTC. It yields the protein CAISESGPAGYGYTF.

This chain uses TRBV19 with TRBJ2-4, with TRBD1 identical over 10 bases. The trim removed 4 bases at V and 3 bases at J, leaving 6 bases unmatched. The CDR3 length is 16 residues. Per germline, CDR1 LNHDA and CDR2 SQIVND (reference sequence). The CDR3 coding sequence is TGTGCCAGTAGTACGGGACAGGGGTTTGTCAAAAACATTCAGTACTTC. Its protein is CASSTGQGFVKNIQYF.

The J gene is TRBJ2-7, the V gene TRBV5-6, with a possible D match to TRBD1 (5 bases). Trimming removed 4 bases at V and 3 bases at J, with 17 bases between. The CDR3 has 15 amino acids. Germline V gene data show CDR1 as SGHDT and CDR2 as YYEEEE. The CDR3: CASSRIVDMIYEQYF. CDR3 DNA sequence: TGTGCCAGCAGCCGAATCGTGGACATGATCTACGAGCAGTACTTC.

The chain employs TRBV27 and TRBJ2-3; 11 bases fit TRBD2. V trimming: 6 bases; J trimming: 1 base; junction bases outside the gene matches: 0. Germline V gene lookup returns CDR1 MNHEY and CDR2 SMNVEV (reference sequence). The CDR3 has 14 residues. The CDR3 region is CASRLAGGTDTQYF. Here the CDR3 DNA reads TGTGCCAGCAGACTAGCGGGGGGCACAGATACGCAGTATTTT.

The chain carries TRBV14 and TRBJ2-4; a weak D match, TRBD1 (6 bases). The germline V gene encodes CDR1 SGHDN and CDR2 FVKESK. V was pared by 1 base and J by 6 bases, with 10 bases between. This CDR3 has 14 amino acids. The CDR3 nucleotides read TGTGCCAGCAGCCAAGGTCAGGGGATAAACATTCAGTACTTC. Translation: CASSQGQGINIQYF.

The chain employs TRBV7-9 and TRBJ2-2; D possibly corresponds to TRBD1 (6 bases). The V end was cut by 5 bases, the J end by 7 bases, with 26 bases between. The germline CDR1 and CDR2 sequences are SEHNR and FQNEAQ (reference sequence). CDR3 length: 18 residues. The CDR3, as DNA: TGTGCCAGCAGCCCACCGGAAGGGGGATCGATCAAAGGCGGGGAGCTGTTTTTT. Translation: CASSPPEGGSIKGGELFF.

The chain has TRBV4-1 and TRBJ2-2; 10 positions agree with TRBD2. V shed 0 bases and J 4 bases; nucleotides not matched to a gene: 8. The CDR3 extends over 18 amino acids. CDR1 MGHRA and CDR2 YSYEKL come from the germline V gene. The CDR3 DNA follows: TGCGCCAGCAGCCAAGATTCGCTAGCGGGAGAAGGCACCGGGGAGCTGTTTTTT. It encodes CASSQDSLAGEGTGELFF.

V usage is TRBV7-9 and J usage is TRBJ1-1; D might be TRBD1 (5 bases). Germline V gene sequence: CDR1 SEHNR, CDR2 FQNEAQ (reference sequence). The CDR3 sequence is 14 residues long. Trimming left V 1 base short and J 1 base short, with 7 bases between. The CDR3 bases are TGTGCCAGCAGCTTAGTTACAGGGAACACTGAAGCTTTCTTT. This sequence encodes CASSLVTGNTEAFF.

CDR3 nucleotides: TGTGCCAGTAGTCCCGGGACAGGGAAAGAGACCCAGTACTTC. Its protein is CASSPGTGKETQYF. The chain carries TRBV19 and TRBJ2-5; 9 bases are shared with TRBD1. CDR1 and CDR2 from the germline V gene are LNHDA and SQIVND (reference sequence). The CDR3 is 14 amino acids. V dropped 5 bases and J dropped 3; count of bases not matched to a gene: 4.

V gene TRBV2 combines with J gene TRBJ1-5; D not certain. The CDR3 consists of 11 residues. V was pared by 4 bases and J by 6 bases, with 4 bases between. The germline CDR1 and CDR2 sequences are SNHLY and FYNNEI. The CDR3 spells CASSVSQPQHF. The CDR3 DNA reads TGTGCCAGCAGTGTTAGTCAGCCCCAGCATTTT.

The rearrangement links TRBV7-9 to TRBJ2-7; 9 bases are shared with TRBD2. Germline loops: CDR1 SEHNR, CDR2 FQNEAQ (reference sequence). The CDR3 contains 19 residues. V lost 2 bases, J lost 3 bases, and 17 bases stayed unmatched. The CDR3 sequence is CASSLHKRTAGREGYEQYF. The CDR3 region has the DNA TGTGCCAGCAGCTTACATAAACGCACGGCGGGGCGGGAGGGCTACGAGCAGTACTTC.

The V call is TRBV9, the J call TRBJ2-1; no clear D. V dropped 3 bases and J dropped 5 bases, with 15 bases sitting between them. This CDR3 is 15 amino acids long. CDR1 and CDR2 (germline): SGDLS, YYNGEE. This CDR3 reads CASSARLWADNEQFF. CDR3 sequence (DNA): TGTGCCAGCAGCGCGCGTCTATGGGCCGACAATGAGCAGTTCTTC.

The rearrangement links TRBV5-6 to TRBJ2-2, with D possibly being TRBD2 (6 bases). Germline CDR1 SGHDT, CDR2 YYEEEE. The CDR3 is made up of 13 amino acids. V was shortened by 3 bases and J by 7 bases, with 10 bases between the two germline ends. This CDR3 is CASSWVRDGELFF. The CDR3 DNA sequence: TGTGCCAGCAGCTGGGTGCGGGACGGGGAGCTGTTTTTT.

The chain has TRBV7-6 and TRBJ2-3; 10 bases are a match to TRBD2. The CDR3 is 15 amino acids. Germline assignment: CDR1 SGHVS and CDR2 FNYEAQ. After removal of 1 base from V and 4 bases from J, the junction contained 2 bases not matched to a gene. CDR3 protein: CASSLGSGGADTQYF. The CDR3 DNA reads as TGTGCCAGCAGCTTAGGGAGCGGGGGGGCAGATACGCAGTATTTT.

CDR3 sequence: CASSLVAEGTGELFF. The CDR3 nucleotides are TGTGCCAGCAGCTTGGTAGCGGAGGGCACCGGGGAGCTGTTTTTT. The V gene is TRBV5-4, the J gene TRBJ2-2; D is perhaps TRBD2 (6 bases). Germline values: CDR1 SGHNT, CDR2 YYREEE (reference sequence). V was shortened by 0 bases and J by 4 bases, with 10 bases between the two germline ends. The length of the CDR3 is 15 residues.

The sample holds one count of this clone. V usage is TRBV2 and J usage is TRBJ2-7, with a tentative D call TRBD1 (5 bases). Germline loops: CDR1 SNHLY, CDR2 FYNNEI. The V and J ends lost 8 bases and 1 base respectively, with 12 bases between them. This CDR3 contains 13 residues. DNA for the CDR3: TGTGCCAGCGACAAGACAGATTCCTACGAGCAGTACTTC. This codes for CASDKTDSYEQYF.